This passage covers 18 T cell receptor beta chains from one sample sequenced in a study of T cell clonality in common variable immunodeficiency. Their cognate antigens are unknown. Study findings and constraints: Fewer deletions and N-nucleotide insertions were reportedly seen in common variable immunodeficiency TCR beta sequences.

Assay: immunoSEQ multiplex PCR; the TCRdb copy retains only in-frame clones and omits some. Recorded here are about 5,300 clones, none singletons. The sample taken for sequencing was peripheral blood mononuclear cells. These receptors came from a human donor with common variable immunodeficiency.

This clone was counted only a few times. The read stops 3 residues short of the end of the CDR3; the missing end is completed from the germline J gene. The chain links TRBV5-1 to TRBJ1-1; 7 bases match TRBD1. Looked up from germline, CDR1 is SGHRS and CDR2 is YFSETQ. This CDR3 has 14 residues. V lost 4 bases to trimming and J lost 2 bases; unmatched junction nucleotides: 5. CDR3 DNA (partial): TGCGCCAGCAGCCTGGGACAGATCAACACTGAA. Residues: CASSLGQINTE. The entire CDR3 protein reads CASSLGQINTEAFF.

This clone has more than one count but fewer than ten. The missing CDR3 end, 3 residues past where the read stops, is filled in from the germline J gene. The rearrangement uses TRBV7-2 and TRBJ2-1, with TRBD1 as a possible D gene (6 bases). The CDR3 runs to 15 residues. Germline V gives CDR1 SGHTA, CDR2 FQGNSA. V lost 2 bases and J lost 4, with 12 bases in between. CDR3 DNA, as far as it was read: TGTGCCAGCAGCTTAACGACAGGACCTTACAATGAG. Translated, it gives CASSLTTGPYNE. The whole CDR3 sequence is CASSLTTGPYNEQFF. Combining the CDR3 with reference TRBV7-2 and TRBJ2-1 gives the whole variable domain GAGVSQSPSNKVTEKGKDVELRCDPISGHTALYWYRQSLGQGLEFLIYFQGNSAPDKSGLPSDRFSAERTGGSVSTLTIQRTQQEDSAVYLCASSLTTGPYNEQFFGPGTRLTVL.

Remarks on this clone: The read terminates 3 residues before the CDR3 end, so the remaining end is supplied by the germline J gene. The V gene is TRBV20-1, the J gene TRBJ2-7, with 10 bases lining up with TRBD2. Trimming cost V 4 bases and J 0 bases; bases outside gene matches: 6. CDR1 DFQATT and CDR2 SNEGSKA come from the germline V gene (reference sequence). This CDR3 contains 15 residues. The CDR3 bases that were read are TGCAGTGCTAACCCGACTAGCGGGCGCTCCTACGAG. It specifies CSANPTSGRSYE. The entire CDR3 protein reads CSANPTSGRSYEQYF.

By its share, this clone is medium-sized. The CDR3 bases that were read are TGTGCCAGTAGTATGCTGGCTCAGCCC. Protein sequence: CASSMLAQP. In full, the CDR3 is CASSMLAQPQHF. V usage is TRBV19 and J usage is TRBJ1-5; D is undetermined. The CDR3 extends 3 residues past the end of the read, so its final part is completed from the germline J gene. V was clipped by 3 bases and J by 6 bases, with 6 bases between them. The CDR3 sequence is 12 residues long. CDR1 is LNHDA and CDR2 is SQIVND in the germline V gene (reference sequence). The variable domain in full, completed from reference TRBV19 and TRBJ1-5, reads DGGITQSPKYLFRKEGQNVTLSCEQNLNHDAMYWYRQDPGQGLRLIYYSQIVNDFQKGDIAEGYSVSREKKESFPLTVTSAQKNPTAFYLCASSMLAQPQHFGDGTRLSIL.

To note about this clone: The CDR3 goes on 3 residues after the read ends, and that part is filled in from the germline J gene. This chain connects TRBV7-2 to TRBJ1-1, with 8 bases matching TRBD1. CDR1 SGHTA and CDR2 FQGNSA come from the germline V gene. The CDR3 has 13 residues. Trimming at V came to 2 bases and at J to 5 bases, leaving 1 base not matched to a gene. The DNA read from the CDR3 is TGTGCCAGCAGCTTAACAGGGGGAACTGAA. Its translation is CASSLTGGTE. The CDR3 reads in full as CASSLTGGTEAFF.

In this sample, this clone turned up many times. The read halts 3 residues ahead of the CDR3 end, with the missing end drawn from the germline J gene. The chain joins TRBV19 to TRBJ1-1; unclear D gene. The germline V and J ends were trimmed by 6 bases and 3 bases, with 11 bases remaining between them. The CDR3 has 13 amino acids. The germline V gene has CDR1 LNHDA and CDR2 SQIVND (reference sequence). The covered CDR3 bases are TGTGCCAGTAGATTACAAGTATACACTGAA. Protein sequence: CASRLQVYTE. The full-length CDR3 reads as CASRLQVYTEAFF.

Concerning this clone itself: The read gets to within 3 residues of the CDR3 end, and the germline J gene fills in the rest. The J gene is TRBJ2-5, the V gene TRBV19; D ambiguous. Germline V gene data show CDR1 as LNHDA and CDR2 as SQIVND (reference sequence). CDR3 length equals 13 residues. With 0 bases removed from V and 5 bases from J, the gap between germline ends came to 7 bases. This chain's CDR3 is CASSIELRETQYF. CDR3 bases read: TGTGCCAGTAGTATAGAGCTCCGGGAGACC.

In its sample, this clone was seen many times. Different DNA sequences within this sample yield the same CDR3. The CDR3 bases that were read are TGTGCTAGTGGTTTGGTGACAGGGGGCGGGCAGCCC. Translation gives CASGLVTGGGQP. The CDR3 reads in full as CASGLVTGGGQPQHF. The V and J genes are TRBV12-5 and TRBJ1-5, with 10 positions matching TRBD1. Read data end 3 residues before the CDR3 end; the end is taken from the germline J gene. Germline V gene sequence: CDR1 LGHNT, CDR2 FRNRAP. CDR3 length: 15 residues. With 0 bases clipped from V and 7 bases from J, the junction kept 3 bases outside the gene matches.

This clone has ten or more counts. The read finishes 3 residues shy of the CDR3 end, and the germline J gene is used to complete it. The chain is built from TRBV5-4 and TRBJ2-3, with unresolved D. This CDR3 has 14 residues. Trimming left V 2 bases short and J 1 base short, with 8 bases between. CDR1 and CDR2 (germline): SGHNT, YYREEE (reference sequence). The part of the CDR3 DNA that was read is TGTGCCAGCAGCTTAAAGGCAGGCACAGATACG. Translated, it gives CASSLKAGTDT. The entire CDR3 is CASSLKAGTDTQYF.

As concerns this clone: Read sequence stops 3 residues before the CDR3 end, and the germline J gene provides the missing end. V gene TRBV5-6 combines with J gene TRBJ2-1; TRBD1 aligns across 9 bases. This CDR3 region has 15 residues. Germline assignment: CDR1 SGHDT and CDR2 YYEEEE. J lost 6 bases, V lost 2 bases, and 6 bases had no gene match. The part of the CDR3 DNA that was read is TGTGCCAGCAGCTTAGGTGGGACAGGGTTCAATGAG. This translates into CASSLGGTGFNE. The entire CDR3 protein reads CASSLGGTGFNEQFF.

A few counts support this clone. Sequencing ends 3 residues short of the CDR3 end; the germline J gene provides the rest. The rearrangement joins TRBV7-2 to TRBJ1-1; TRBD1 might be the D (5 bases). The germline V and J ends were trimmed by 4 bases and 1 base, with 7 bases remaining between them. The CDR3 extends over 13 amino acids. Germline CDR1 reads SGHTA; CDR2 reads FQGNSA. The CDR3 is CASSYDRNTEAFF. The sequenced part of the CDR3 DNA is TGTGCCAGCAGCTACGACAGGAACACTGAA. Supplemented by reference TRBV7-2 and TRBJ1-1, the full variable domain reads GAGVSQSPSNKVTEKGKDVELRCDPISGHTALYWYRQSLGQGLEFLIYFQGNSAPDKSGLPSDRFSAERTGGSVSTLTIQRTQQEDSAVYLCASSYDRNTEAFFGQGTRLTVV.

Points on this clone: The sequenced fragment ends 3 residues before the CDR3 boundary, so the rest is inferred from the germline J gene. The genes are TRBV7-8 and TRBJ2-2, with 10 bases matching TRBD1. The CDR3 runs 18 residues. Per germline, CDR1 SGHVS and CDR2 FQNEAQ. Unmatched junction bases numbered 8, after V lost 3 bases and J lost 1 base. CDR3 DNA (partial): TGTGCCAGCAGCTTTGACAGGGGGCGATCTTGGAACACCGGGGAG. Encoded protein: CASSFDRGRSWNTGE. The whole CDR3 reads CASSFDRGRSWNTGELFF.

In the case of this clone: Read data end 3 residues before the CDR3 end; the end is taken from the germline J gene. The chain is built from TRBV7-2 and TRBJ2-2; 8 bases are shared with TRBD1. The J segment lost 4 bases and the V segment lost 3 bases, leaving 4 bases of the junction unmatched. The CDR3 is 15 amino acids. Germline V gene data show CDR1 as SGHTA and CDR2 as FQGNSA. The part of the CDR3 DNA that was read is TGTGCCAGCAGCTTTGACAGGGGTACCACCGGGGAG. Protein sequence: CASSFDRGTTGE. The entire CDR3 protein is CASSFDRGTTGELFF.

This clone has a count of ten or more. The read comes to an end 3 residues before the CDR3 does, leaving the germline J gene to fill in the end. This chain joins TRBV25-1 and TRBJ2-1, with D perhaps matching TRBD1 (5 bases). The V end was cut by 4 bases, the J end by 8 bases, with 12 bases between. Germline V gene lookup returns CDR1 MGHDK and CDR2 SYGVNS. The CDR3 loop spans 13 amino acids. The part of the CDR3 DNA that was read is TGTGCCAGCAGTGTCCAGGGTTGGCATGAG. Translation gives CASSVQGWHE. From start to end, the CDR3 is CASSVQGWHEQFF.

Only a few counts were recorded for this clone. The missing CDR3 end, 3 residues past where the read stops, is filled in from the germline J gene. This sequence joins TRBV29-1 and TRBJ2-1; no clear D gene. This CDR3 is built from 11 residues. Germline values: CDR1 SQVTM, CDR2 ANQGSEA. V was trimmed by 6 bases and J by 5 bases, leaving 8 bases between them. The CDR3 region is CSVVRNNEQFF. The sequenced CDR3 bases are TGCAGCGTCGTTAGAAACAATGAG.

This clone occurred a few times. The read terminates 3 residues before the CDR3 end, so the remaining end is supplied by the germline J gene. The J gene is TRBJ2-3, the V gene TRBV29-1; 9 nucleotides match TRBD1. The CDR3 sequence is 15 residues long. The ends lost 6 bases at V and 1 base at J; junction bases unmatched: 8. The germline V gene encodes CDR1 SQVTM and CDR2 ANQGSEA. CDR3 residues: CSVLIQGARTDTQYF. CDR3 DNA (partial): TGCAGCGTCCTTATACAGGGGGCTCGCACAGATACG.

This clone occurred many times. The observed sequence ends 3 residues before the CDR3 terminus, with the missing tail filled in from the germline J gene. V usage is TRBV6-2 or TRBV6-3 and J usage is TRBJ1-1; tentatively, D is TRBD1 (6 bases). This CDR3 has 17 amino acids. CDR1 and CDR2 (germline): MNHEY, SVGEGT. Trimming left V 2 bases short and J 2 bases short, with 18 bases between. This CDR3 is CASSYLESRGENTEAFF. CDR3 DNA (partial): TGTGCCAGCAGTTACCTCGAGAGCAGGGGTGAAAACACTGAA.

Only a few counts were recorded for this clone. Read data end 3 residues before the CDR3 end; the end is taken from the germline J gene. The J gene is TRBJ2-3, the V gene TRBV18; no clear D gene. Per the germline V gene, CDR1 is KGHSH and CDR2 is LQKENI. The CDR3 consists of 15 residues. V was pared by 2 bases and J by 2 bases, with 11 bases between. The part of the CDR3 DNA that was read is TGTGCCAGCTCACCAATCACAAGATTCACAGATACG. It is translated as CASSPITRFTDT. The whole CDR3 sequence reads CASSPITRFTDTQYF. The whole variable domain, filled in from reference TRBV18 and TRBJ2-3, reads NAGVMQNPRHLVRRRGQEARLRCSPMKGHSHVYWYRQLPEEGLKFMVYLQKENIIDESGMPKERFSAEFPKEGPSILRIQQVVRGDSAAYFCASSPITRFTDTQYFGPGTRLTVL.